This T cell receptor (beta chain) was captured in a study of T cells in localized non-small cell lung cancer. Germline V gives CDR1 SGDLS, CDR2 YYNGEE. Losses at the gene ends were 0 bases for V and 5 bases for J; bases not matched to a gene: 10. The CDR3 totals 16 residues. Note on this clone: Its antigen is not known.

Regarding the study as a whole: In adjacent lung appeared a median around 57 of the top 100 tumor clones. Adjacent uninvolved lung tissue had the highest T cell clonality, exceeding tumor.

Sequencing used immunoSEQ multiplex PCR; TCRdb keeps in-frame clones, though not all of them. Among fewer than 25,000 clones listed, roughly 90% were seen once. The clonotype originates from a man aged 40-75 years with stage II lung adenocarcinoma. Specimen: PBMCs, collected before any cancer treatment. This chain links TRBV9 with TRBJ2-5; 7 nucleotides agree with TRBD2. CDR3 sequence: CASSVGGGSEWETQYF. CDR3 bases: TGTGCCAGCAGCGTAGGAGGCGGGAGTGAGTGGGAGACCCAGTACTTC.